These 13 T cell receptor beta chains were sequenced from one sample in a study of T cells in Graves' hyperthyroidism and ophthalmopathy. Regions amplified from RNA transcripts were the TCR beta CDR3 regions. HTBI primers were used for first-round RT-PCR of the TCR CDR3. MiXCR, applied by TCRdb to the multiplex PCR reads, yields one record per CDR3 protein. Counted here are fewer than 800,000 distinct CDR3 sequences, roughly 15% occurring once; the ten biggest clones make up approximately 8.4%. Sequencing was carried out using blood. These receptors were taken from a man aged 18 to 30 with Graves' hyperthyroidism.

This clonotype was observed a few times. The CDR3 loop is CASSYSFGGTGELFF. Here the CDR3 DNA reads TGTGCCAGCAGTTACTCGTTCGGGGGGACCGGGGAGCTGTTTTTT. The chain recombines TRBV6-2 or TRBV6-3 with TRBJ2-2; TRBD2 aligns across 7 bases. The CDR3 is made up of 15 amino acids. The germline V gene has CDR1 MNHEY and CDR2 SVGEGT. V trimming: 0 bases; J trimming: 5 bases; junction bases outside the gene matches: 3.

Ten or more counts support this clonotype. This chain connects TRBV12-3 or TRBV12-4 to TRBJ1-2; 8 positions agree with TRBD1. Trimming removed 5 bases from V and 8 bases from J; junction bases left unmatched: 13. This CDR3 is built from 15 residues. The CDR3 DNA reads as TGTGCCAGCAGTCCCAGCTGGACAGGGTTTGGGGGCTACACCTTC. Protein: CASSPSWTGFGGYTF.

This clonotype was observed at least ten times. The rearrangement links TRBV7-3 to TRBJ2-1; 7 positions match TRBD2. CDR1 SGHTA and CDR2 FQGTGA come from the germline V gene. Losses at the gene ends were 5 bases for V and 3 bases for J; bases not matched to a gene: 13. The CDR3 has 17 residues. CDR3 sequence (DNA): TGTGCCAGCAGCCCGGGGGGTAGATCGTCAGGCTACAATGAGCAGTTCTTC. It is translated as CASSPGGRSSGYNEQFF.

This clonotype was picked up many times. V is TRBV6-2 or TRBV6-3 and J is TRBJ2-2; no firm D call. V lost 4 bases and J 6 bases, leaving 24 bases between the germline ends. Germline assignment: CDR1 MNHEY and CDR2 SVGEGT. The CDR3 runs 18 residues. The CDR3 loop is CASSSKFRMNLRSGELFF. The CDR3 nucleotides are TGTGCCAGCAGTTCTAAGTTTCGTATGAACTTGAGGTCCGGGGAGCTGTTTTTT.

The CDR3 nucleotides read TGCGCCAGCAGCCCAAGATTGGCGGGAACGAACACCGGGGAGCTGTTTTTT. It yields the protein CASSPRLAGTNTGELFF. The chain employs TRBV4-1 and TRBJ2-2; TRBD2 is a possible D gene (6 bases). Trimming cost V 4 bases and J 0 bases, with 15 bases left between them. The CDR3 is 17 amino acids. Germline V gives CDR1 MGHRA, CDR2 YSYEKL.

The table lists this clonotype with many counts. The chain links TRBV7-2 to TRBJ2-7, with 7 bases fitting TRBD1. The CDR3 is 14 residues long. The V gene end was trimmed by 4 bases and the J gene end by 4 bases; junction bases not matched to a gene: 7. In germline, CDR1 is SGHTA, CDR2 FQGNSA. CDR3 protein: CASSSTGASYEQYF. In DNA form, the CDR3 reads TGTGCCAGCAGCTCAACAGGGGCCTCTTACGAGCAGTACTTC. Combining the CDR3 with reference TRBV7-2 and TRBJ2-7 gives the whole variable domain GAGVSQSPSNKVTEKGKDVELRCDPISGHTALYWYRQSLGQGLEFLIYFQGNSAPDKSGLPSDRFSAERTGGSVSTLTIQRTQQEDSAVYLCASSSTGASYEQYFGPGTRLTVT.

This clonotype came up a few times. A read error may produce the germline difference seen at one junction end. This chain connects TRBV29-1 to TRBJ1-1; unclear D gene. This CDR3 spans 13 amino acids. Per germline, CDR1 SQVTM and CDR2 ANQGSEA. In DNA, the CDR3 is TGCAGCGTTGAAACGGGCGAAGACACTGAAGCTTCCTTT. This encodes CSVETGEDTEASF. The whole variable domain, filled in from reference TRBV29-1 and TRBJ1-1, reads SAVISQKPSRDICQRGTSLTIQCQVDSQVTMMFWYRQQPGQSLTLIATANQGSEATYESGFVIDKFPISRPNLTFSTLTVSNMSPEDSSIYLCSVETGEDTEASFGQGTRLTVV.

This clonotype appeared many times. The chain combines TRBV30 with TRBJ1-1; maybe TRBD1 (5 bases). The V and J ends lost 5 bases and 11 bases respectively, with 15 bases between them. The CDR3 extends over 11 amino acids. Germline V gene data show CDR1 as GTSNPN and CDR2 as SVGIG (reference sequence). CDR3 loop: CAWGVGVKAFF. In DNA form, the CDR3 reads TGTGCCTGGGGGGTAGGGGTTAAGGCTTTCTTT.

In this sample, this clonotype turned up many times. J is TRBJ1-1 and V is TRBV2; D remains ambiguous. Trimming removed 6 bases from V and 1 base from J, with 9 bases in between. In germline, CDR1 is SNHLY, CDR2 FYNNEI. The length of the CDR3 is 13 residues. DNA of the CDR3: TGTGCCAGCAGCTGGACTGAGAACACTGAAGCTTTCTTT. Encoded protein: CASSWTENTEAFF.

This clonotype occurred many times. In nucleotides, the CDR3 is TGTGCCAGCAGGGACCTGACCCAGGCAGGTCTGTTTATATCTGGGGCCAACGTCCTGACTTTC. It translates to CASRDLTQAGLFISGANVLTF. The chain is built from TRBV6-2 or TRBV6-3 and TRBJ2-6; D uncertain. The V and J ends lost 6 bases and 1 base respectively, with 28 bases between them. The CDR3 sequence is 21 residues long. The germline V gene encodes CDR1 MNHEY and CDR2 SVGEGT.

The DNA of the CDR3 is TGTGCCAGCAGTTCCTTACGCGCGGGGGCGCTTCCGGGTGGGGCCAACGTCCTGACTTTC. Its translation: CASSSLRAGALPGGANVLTF. This rearrangement joins TRBV6-5 to TRBJ2-6, with a tentative D call TRBD2 (7 bases). Germline V gene data show CDR1 as MNHEY and CDR2 as SVGAGI. The V gene lost 4 bases and the J gene lost 3 bases, with 25 bases spanning the gap. The CDR3 consists of 20 residues.

The CDR3 loop reads CASSYEVWDEKLFF. CDR3 nucleotide sequence: TGTGCCAGCAGTTACGAGGTCTGGGATGAAAAACTGTTTTTT. This sequence joins TRBV12-3 or TRBV12-4 and TRBJ1-4; no clear D gene. CDR3 length: 14 amino acids. V lost 4 bases and J 6 bases, leaving 12 bases between the germline ends.

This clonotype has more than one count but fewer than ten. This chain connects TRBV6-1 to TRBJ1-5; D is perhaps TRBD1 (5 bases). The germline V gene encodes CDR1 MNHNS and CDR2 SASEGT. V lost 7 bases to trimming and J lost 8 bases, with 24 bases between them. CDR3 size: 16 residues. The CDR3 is CASIAGGGGGVKPQHF. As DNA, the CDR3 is TGTGCCAGCATTGCAGGTGGGGGTGGGGGGGTAAAGCCCCAGCATTTT.